The rows below give T cell receptor beta chains drawn from one sample of a study of PD-1 blockade in classical Hodgkin lymphoma. The method was immunoSEQ multiplex PCR; TCRdb's version includes in-frame clones alone and lacks a portion of them. This sample has about 85,000 clones, with 85% to 95% found just once. Sequencing was performed on peripheral blood mononuclear cells (PBMCs), taken before the second cycle of nivolumab. Receptor source: a human donor with classical Hodgkin lymphoma. Both conserved end residues are part of each CDR3. Fields, in order: V gene, clone size, CDR3 length, J gene, D gene, CDR3 protein, CDR3 DNA. The D gene is left open where the match is weak. For some rows the clone size is stated as once, few or many, or as a class when expanded; others skip it.

V gene: TRBV25-1
clone size: few
CDR3 length: 13
J gene: TRBJ1-1
D gene: -
CDR3 protein: CASSDIRGTEAFF
CDR3 DNA: TGTGCCAGCAGTGATATTCGGGGGACTGAAGCTTTCTTT

V gene: TRBV10-3
clone size: -
CDR3 length: 13
J gene: TRBJ2-3
D gene: -
CDR3 protein: CAIGTGSTDTQYF
CDR3 DNA: TGTGCCATCGGAACAGGGAGCACAGATACGCAGTATTTT

V gene: TRBV10-2
clone size: -
CDR3 length: 15
J gene: TRBJ2-7
D gene: TRBD2
CDR3 protein: CASSEFLAGGPGQYF
CDR3 DNA: TGCGCCAGCAGTGAATTTCTAGCGGGAGGGCCGGGACAGTACTTC

V gene: TRBV7-9
clone size: -
CDR3 length: 14
J gene: TRBJ2-5
D gene: TRBD1
CDR3 protein: CASSLDGQGRTQYF
CDR3 DNA: TGTGCCAGCAGCTTAGATGGACAGGGGCGGACCCAGTACTTC

V gene: TRBV5-1
clone size: -
CDR3 length: 15
J gene: TRBJ2-3
D gene: -
CDR3 protein: CASSLTDPLVDTQYF
CDR3 DNA: TGCGCCAGCAGCTTGACAGACCCCTTGGTGGATACGCAGTATTTT

V gene: TRBV7-8
clone size: once
CDR3 length: 15
J gene: TRBJ1-1
D gene: -
CDR3 protein: CASSPNSGWNTEAFF
CDR3 DNA: TGTGCCAGCAGCCCAAACTCTGGGTGGAACACTGAAGCTTTCTTT

V gene: TRBV10-3
clone size: -
CDR3 length: 14
J gene: TRBJ2-7
D gene: -
CDR3 protein: CATFRGPPTYEQYF
CDR3 DNA: TGTGCCACCTTTAGGGGTCCCCCAACCTACGAGCAGTACTTC

V gene: TRBV15
clone size: -
CDR3 length: 16
J gene: TRBJ2-7
D gene: TRBD2
CDR3 protein: CATRDGLREGQAEQYF
CDR3 DNA: TGTGCCACCCGCGACGGGTTGCGGGAGGGCCAAGCAGAGCAGTACTTC

V gene: TRBV5-1
clone size: -
CDR3 length: 14
J gene: TRBJ2-3
D gene: TRBD1
CDR3 protein: CASSRGQGADTQYF
CDR3 DNA: TGCGCCAGCAGCCGGGGACAGGGGGCAGATACGCAGTATTTT

V gene: TRBV5-1
clone size: once
CDR3 length: 15
J gene: TRBJ1-5
D gene: TRBD1
CDR3 protein: CASSLTGASNQPQHF
CDR3 DNA: TGCGCCAGCAGCCTGACAGGGGCCAGCAATCAGCCCCAGCATTTT

V gene: TRBV6-1
clone size: -
CDR3 length: 14
J gene: TRBJ2-7
D gene: -
CDR3 protein: CASSEAGSSYEQYF
CDR3 DNA: TGTGCCAGCAGTGAAGCGGGGAGCTCCTACGAGCAGTACTTC

V gene: TRBV10-2
clone size: -
CDR3 length: 12
J gene: TRBJ2-7
D gene: -
CDR3 protein: CASSERSYEQYF
CDR3 DNA: TGCGCCAGCAGTGAGCGCTCCTACGAGCAGTACTTC

V gene: TRBV5-1
clone size: -
CDR3 length: 16
J gene: TRBJ2-2
D gene: TRBD1
CDR3 protein: CASSFLTGANTGELFF
CDR3 DNA: TGCGCCAGCAGCTTCCTGACAGGGGCAAACACCGGGGAGCTGTTTTTT

V gene: TRBV27
clone size: -
CDR3 length: 14
J gene: TRBJ2-3
D gene: TRBD2
CDR3 protein: CASSLELAADTQYF
CDR3 DNA: TGTGCCAGCAGTTTAGAACTAGCGGCAGATACGCAGTATTTT

V gene: TRBV5-1
clone size: -
CDR3 length: 13
J gene: TRBJ2-5
D gene: TRBD2
CDR3 protein: CASSPRGGETQYF
CDR3 DNA: TGCGCCAGCAGCCCACGGGGGGGGGAGACCCAGTACTTC

V gene: TRBV5-4
clone size: -
CDR3 length: 13
J gene: TRBJ1-1
D gene: -
CDR3 protein: CASSPQGNTEAFF
CDR3 DNA: TGTGCCAGCAGCCCACAGGGTAACACTGAAGCTTTCTTT

V gene: TRBV5-1
clone size: -
CDR3 length: 13
J gene: TRBJ2-7
D gene: TRBD1
CDR3 protein: CASSNRTGGEQYF
CDR3 DNA: TGCGCCAGCAGCAACAGGACAGGGGGCGAGCAGTACTTC